The 28 T cell receptor beta chains in this list originate from one sample, sequenced in a study of cytomegalovirus exposure and HLA in healthy donors. The PCR was carried out with 60 Vbeta primers and 13 Jbeta primers. Produced via immunoSEQ multiplex PCR; TCRdb's table is partial and in-frame only. The repertoire holds under 200,000 clones, with about 75% as singletons. What was sequenced was PBMCs. The receptors were gathered from a woman between 35 and 50 years old in good health and CMV-seropositive.

The chain couples TRBV6-1 to TRBJ2-1; 7 positions match TRBD1. This CDR3 region has 14 residues. Per the germline V gene, CDR1 is MNHNS and CDR2 is SASEGT. After removal of 5 bases from V and 6 bases from J, the junction contained 7 bases not matched to a gene. CDR3 sequence reads: CASSTDPGGNEQFF. CDR3 nucleotides: TGTGCCAGCAGTACCGACCCAGGGGGCAATGAGCAGTTCTTC.

This clone was counted a single time. The chain uses TRBV19 and TRBJ1-1, with 9 bases lining up with TRBD1. The CDR3 consists of 14 residues. J lost 1 base, V lost 4 bases, and 1 base had no gene match. CDR1 LNHDA and CDR2 SQIVND come from the germline V gene (reference sequence). Written as DNA, the CDR3 is TGTGCCAGTAGTACGGACAGGGGGAACACTGAAGCTTTCTTT. Encoded protein: CASSTDRGNTEAFF.

The rearrangement joins TRBV27 to TRBJ2-7, with 7 positions matching TRBD1. This CDR3 spans 16 amino acids. The V and J ends lost 3 bases and 2 bases, in that order; junction bases with no gene match: 10. Germline V gene lookup returns CDR1 MNHEY and CDR2 SMNVEV (reference sequence). The CDR3 coding sequence is TGTGCCAGCAGTTTCCCTCCCGGGACAGTCCCCTACGAGCAGTACTTC. This translates into CASSFPPGTVPYEQYF.

V is TRBV5-1 and J is TRBJ1-1, with a weak D call TRBD1 (5 bases). V lost 7 bases and J 0 bases, leaving 16 bases between the germline ends. CDR1 and CDR2 from the germline V gene are SGHRS and YFSETQ. The CDR3 length is 15 residues. CDR3 residues: CASSIQQGMNTEAFF. CDR3 DNA sequence: TGCGCCAGCTCAATCCAGCAGGGCATGAACACTGAAGCTTTCTTT.

The chain uses TRBV29-1 and TRBJ2-3, with 8 bases lining up with TRBD1. Trimming at V came to 0 bases and at J to 1 base, leaving 3 bases not matched to a gene. The CDR3 totals 15 residues. Germline lookup yields CDR1 SQVTM and CDR2 ANQGSEA. Written as DNA, the CDR3 is TGCAGCGTTGAAGATACAGGGGGAGGCACAGATACGCAGTATTTT. It encodes CSVEDTGGGTDTQYF.

The chain is built from TRBV10-3 and TRBJ1-4; 7 positions match TRBD1. Germline CDR1 and CDR2: ENHRY and SYGVKD. J gave up 6 bases and V 2 bases, and 9 bases lay outside the gene matches. This CDR3 is built from 16 residues. CDR3 bases: TGTGCCATCAGTGAGGGCCCGGAACAGGGGCATGAAAAACTGTTTTTT. Translated, it gives CAISEGPEQGHEKLFF.

The sample holds a few counts of this clone. The V call is TRBV11-3, the J call TRBJ2-5; 10 bases align to TRBD1. The length of the CDR3 is 14 residues. The germline V gene has CDR1 SGHNT and CDR2 YENEEA. Losses at the gene ends were 6 bases for V and 4 bases for J; bases not matched to a gene: 5. This CDR3 is CASSPGQGTETQYF. In DNA form, the CDR3 reads TGTGCCAGCAGTCCGGGACAGGGGACAGAGACCCAGTACTTC.

The V call is TRBV16, the J call TRBJ2-2, with 9 bases lining up with TRBD1. Germline V CDR1 and CDR2: KGHSY, FQNENV. This CDR3 region has 14 residues. Trimming removed 4 bases from V and 6 bases from J; junction bases left unmatched: 3. CDR3 sequence (DNA): TGTGCCAGCAGCCCACGGACAGGGGCCGGGGAGCTGTTTTTT. It encodes CASSPRTGAGELFF.

This chain connects TRBV27 to TRBJ2-7; D is unclear. Trimming shortened V by 7 bases and J by 0 bases, and 13 bases separated the two germline ends. Germline V gene data show CDR1 as MNHEY and CDR2 as SMNVEV (reference sequence). The CDR3 is 14 amino acids. The CDR3 sequence is CASKNSRSSYEQYF. In nucleotides, the CDR3 is TGTGCCAGCAAGAATAGCCGAAGCTCCTACGAGCAGTACTTC.

This chain joins TRBV19 and TRBJ1-2; D might be TRBD1 (5 bases). CDR1 is LNHDA, CDR2 SQIVND, per germline (reference sequence). Trimming took off 8 bases at V and 3 bases at J, with 13 bases between the two ends. The length of the CDR3 is 13 residues. The CDR3 sequence: CASQDTSYYGYTF. Here the CDR3 DNA reads TGTGCCAGTCAGGACACGTCCTACTATGGCTACACCTTC.

The V and J genes are TRBV13 and TRBJ2-5; 14 positions agree with TRBD2. The V and J ends lost 5 bases and 5 bases, in that order; junction bases with no gene match: 7. Germline CDR1 PRHDT, CDR2 FYEKMQ (reference sequence). The CDR3 runs to 16 residues. As DNA, the CDR3 is TGTGCCAGCAGCCCAGGACTAGCGGGAGGAGGGGAGACCCAGTACTTC. Encoded protein: CASSPGLAGGGETQYF.

The V and J genes are TRBV5-1 and TRBJ2-2, with 8 bases fitting TRBD1. The CDR3 runs to 15 residues. With V trimmed by 0 bases and J by 8 bases, 6 bases remained unmatched. CDR1 and CDR2 (germline): SGHRS, YFSETQ. The CDR3 DNA sequence: TGCGCCAGCAGCTTGGAGACAGGGGCCCAGGGGGAGCTGTTTTTT. Encoded protein: CASSLETGAQGELFF.

The rearrangement uses TRBV5-4 and TRBJ2-7; TRBD1 is a possible D gene (5 bases). Germline loops: CDR1 SGHNT, CDR2 YYREEE (reference sequence). The CDR3 loop spans 14 amino acids. The germline V and J ends were trimmed by 4 bases and 2 bases, with 13 bases remaining between them. The CDR3 loop reads CASSPGAYTYEQYF. The CDR3 DNA reads TGTGCCAGCAGCCCTGGGGCTTATACCTACGAGCAGTACTTC.

The chain is built from TRBV4-1 and TRBJ2-7; 7 nucleotides match TRBD1. Per germline, CDR1 MGHRA and CDR2 YSYEKL. The CDR3 has 15 amino acids. V lost 3 bases to trimming and J lost 8 bases; unmatched junction nucleotides: 13. CDR3 DNA: TGCGCCAGCAGCCACACGAGGACAGGCCGTTACCAGCAGTACTTC. Its protein product is CASSHTRTGRYQQYF.

Of note for this clone: At the DNA level, this CDR3 is encoded by other sequences in the same sample as well. V usage is TRBV5-1 and J usage is TRBJ2-7; 9 positions match TRBD1. V was pared by 4 bases and J by 7 bases, with 6 bases of the junction left unmatched. Germline V gene lookup returns CDR1 SGHRS and CDR2 YFSETQ. CDR3 length: 13 amino acids. The DNA of the CDR3 is TGCGCCAGCAGCAGGACAGGGGAAGGTGAGCAGTACTTC. Its protein is CASSRTGEGEQYF.

This clone rates as medium-sized. The chain couples TRBV28 to TRBJ1-2; 8 nucleotides agree with TRBD1. Germline lookup yields CDR1 MDHEN and CDR2 SYDVKM. Trimming cost V 5 bases and J 4 bases; bases outside gene matches: 15. The CDR3 runs to 17 residues. In nucleotides, the CDR3 is TGTGCCAGCAGTCCACTTTGGGGGATTCAGGGGGCCTATGGCTACACCTTC. Its translation is CASSPLWGIQGAYGYTF.

The chain employs TRBV27 and TRBJ2-5; D possibly corresponds to TRBD2 (5 bases). Germline assignment: CDR1 MNHEY and CDR2 SMNVEV (reference sequence). CDR3 length equals 13 residues. The V and J ends lost 2 bases and 5 bases respectively, with 9 bases between them. CDR3: CASSLTRIETQYF. CDR3 bases: TGTGCCAGCAGTTTAACTAGGATCGAGACCCAGTACTTC.

The chain has TRBV29-1 and TRBJ2-7, with TRBD1 as a possible D gene (6 bases). This CDR3 has 14 residues. Between the trimmed V and J ends, which lost 7 bases and 0 bases, there was a span of 16 bases. Germline CDR1 is SQVTM and CDR2 is ANQGSEA. The CDR3 spells CSGTTGISSYEQYF. The CDR3 DNA reads TGCAGCGGGACGACAGGCATATCCTCCTACGAGCAGTACTTC.

In DNA, the CDR3 is TGTGCCAGCACAACAGGAGCACAAGAGACCCAGTACTTC. This codes for CASTTGAQETQYF. The J gene is TRBJ2-5, the V gene TRBV6-5; the D gene is possibly TRBD1 (5 bases). Germline-derived CDR1 and CDR2 are MNHEY and SVGAGI. Trimming cost V 7 bases and J 2 bases, with 11 bases left between them. The CDR3 contains 13 residues.

In its sample, this clone was seen once. V usage is TRBV28 and J usage is TRBJ2-1; TRBD2 aligns across 8 bases. Germline lookup yields CDR1 MDHEN and CDR2 SYDVKM. This CDR3 has 15 residues. The ends lost 3 bases at V and 6 bases at J; junction bases unmatched: 7. The DNA for the CDR3 is TGTGCCAGCAGTTTCGTTAGCGGGAAGGGCAATGAGCAGTTCTTC. Translating gives CASSFVSGKGNEQFF.

The chain uses TRBV6-1 and TRBJ2-1, with 11 bases lining up with TRBD2. V lost 4 bases and J lost 7; bases outside the gene matches: 9. CDR1 is MNHNS and CDR2 is SASEGT in the germline V gene. The CDR3 contains 16 residues. CDR3 amino acids: CASSVRLAGSENEQFF. The CDR3 coding sequence is TGTGCCAGCAGTGTTCGACTAGCGGGATCGGAGAATGAGCAGTTCTTC.

The chain is built from TRBV6-1 and TRBJ2-5; no clear D gene. The CDR3 runs to 11 residues. Germline CDR1 is MNHNS and CDR2 is SASEGT. V was pared by 6 bases and J by 1 base, with 3 bases between. The CDR3 spells CASSRQETQYF. The CDR3 DNA follows: TGTGCCAGCAGCCGCCAAGAGACCCAGTACTTC.

J is TRBJ1-1 and V is TRBV29-1; D unclear. The germline V gene has CDR1 SQVTM and CDR2 ANQGSEA. Between the trimmed V and J ends, which lost 4 bases and 1 base, there was a span of 13 bases. The CDR3 sequence is 14 residues long. The CDR3 DNA reads as TGCAGCGTTGTGATCAGCGCTGGGAACACTGAAGCTTTCTTT. Translated, it gives CSVVISAGNTEAFF.

The rearrangement uses TRBV6-1 and TRBJ1-6; D is possibly TRBD1 (5 bases). Germline V gene lookup returns CDR1 MNHNS and CDR2 SASEGT. The CDR3 covers 15 residues. V dropped 2 bases and J dropped 6 bases, with 11 bases sitting between them. The CDR3 DNA sequence: TGTGCCAGCAGTGAATCGGTAGGGGCTAATTCACCCCTCCACTTT. It encodes CASSESVGANSPLHF.

The chain recombines TRBV28 with TRBJ2-3; 8 bases line up with TRBD2. This CDR3 has 15 residues. Germline CDR1 is MDHEN and CDR2 is SYDVKM. The V gene end was trimmed by 10 bases and the J gene end by 2 bases; junction bases not matched to a gene: 11. The DNA of the CDR3 is TGTGCCACGCACTTAGCGGGACGCCACACAGATACGCAGTATTTT. Amino acids: CATHLAGRHTDTQYF.

The rearrangement joins TRBV10-1 to TRBJ2-3; 12 bases are a match to TRBD2. Germline loops: CDR1 WNHNN, CDR2 SYGVQD (reference sequence). CDR3 length: 16 residues. V shed 8 bases and J 2 bases; nucleotides not matched to a gene: 8. The CDR3 sequence: CASGVLAGGTTDTQYF. Written as DNA, the CDR3 is TGCGCCAGCGGAGTACTAGCGGGAGGTACCACAGATACGCAGTATTTT.

In DNA, the CDR3 is TGTGCCAGCAGCTTCCGCGAGGACAGACTGAACACTGAAGCTTTCTTT. This sequence encodes CASSFREDRLNTEAFF. This sequence joins TRBV7-2 and TRBJ1-1; perhaps TRBD1 as D (6 bases). Germline values: CDR1 SGHTA, CDR2 FQGNSA. Trimming shortened V by 3 bases and J by 0 bases, and 14 bases separated the two germline ends. The CDR3 consists of 16 residues.

The CDR3 sequence: CAISESTASTDTQYF. The CDR3 nucleotides are TGTGCCATCAGTGAGTCGACAGCTAGCACAGATACGCAGTATTTT. The chain is built from TRBV10-3 and TRBJ2-3; D perhaps matches TRBD1 (5 bases). The CDR3 is made up of 15 amino acids. The V gene's germline CDR1 is ENHRY and CDR2 SYGVKD. V was shortened by 0 bases and J by 0 bases, with 7 bases between the two germline ends.